Shown below are 3 T cell receptor beta chains from a single sample sequenced in a study of T cell repertoires in cytomegalovirus infection. These TCRs' antigens remain unknown. TCRdb reprocessed the reads with MiXCR, giving one entry per CDR3 protein. The sample includes about 340,000 distinct CDR3 sequences, 25% to 30% seen only once; the top ten take 20%. Sequencing used cultured PBMCs, obtained from culture after CMV antigen stimulation. The receptors shown here come from a human donor in good health (CMV status not recorded). Some clones in this sample may be carry-over from other donors' samples.

The rearrangement links TRBV7-6 to TRBJ1-2, with D possibly TRBD1 on 5 matching bases. V lost 5 bases to trimming and J lost 6 bases, with 19 bases between them. The CDR3 consists of 15 residues. Per the germline V gene, CDR1 is SGHVS and CDR2 is FNYEAQ. Written as DNA, the CDR3 is TGTGCCAGCAGCCTAACGACGGGGGGGATGGATGGCTACACCTTC. Its translation is CASSLTTGGMDGYTF.

This clonotype was seen a handful of times. The rearrangement links TRBV20-1 to TRBJ2-7, with D unresolved. Trimming removed 7 bases at V and 3 bases at J, with 13 bases between. Germline V gene lookup returns CDR1 DFQATT and CDR2 SNEGSKA (reference sequence). CDR3 size: 12 residues. CDR3 region: CSVSTDIYEQYF. Written as DNA, the CDR3 is TGCAGTGTGTCCACCGACATCTACGAGCAGTACTTC.

The gene calls are TRBV6-8 and TRBJ2-3; 8 bases map to TRBD1. V lost 6 bases and J lost 5; bases outside the gene matches: 10. This CDR3 is built from 15 residues. Germline CDR1 reads MNHGY; CDR2 reads SAAAGT. DNA for the CDR3: TGTGCCAGCAGCCCTCCGCGACAGGGGAGAGATACGCAGTATTTT. Its translation is CASSPPRQGRDTQYF.